Listed below are T cell receptor beta chains from one sample, sequenced in a study of CD8+CD57+ T cells in acquired aplastic anemia. TCRdb reprocessed the reads with MiXCR, giving one entry per CDR3 protein. The top ten hold 16% of the sample, which has about 190,000 distinct CDR3 sequences, 50% to 55% seen once. What was sequenced was sorted CD4+, CD8+, or CD8+CD57+ T cells (not recorded which) from PBMCs. These receptors were collected from a human donor in good health, serving as a control. CDR3s include the opening cysteine and the closing phenylalanine or tryptophan. The order of the fields is V gene, clone size, D gene, J gene, CDR3 protein, CDR3 DNA. The D gene is left open where the match is weak. Clone size is stated in some rows and not others, as once, few, many or a class when expanded.

V gene: TRBV7-2; clone size: .; D gene: .; J gene: TRBJ1-2; CDR3 protein: CASSLEGGQDYGYTF; CDR3 DNA: TGTGCCAGCAGCTTAGAAGGGGGGCAGGACTATGGCTACACCTTC
V gene: TRBV19; clone size: .; D gene: .; J gene: TRBJ2-3; CDR3 protein: CASSMTGISFYSTDTQYF; CDR3 DNA: TGTGCCAGTAGTATGACCGGGATCTCGTTCTACAGCACAGATACGCAGTATTTT
V gene: TRBV29-1; clone size: .; D gene: TRBD2; J gene: TRBJ2-1; CDR3 protein: CGARRGLAGVDEQFF; CDR3 DNA: TGCGGCGCTAGGAGGGGGCTAGCGGGGGTCGATGAGCAGTTCTTC
V gene: TRBV4-2; clone size: .; D gene: .; J gene: TRBJ2-5; CDR3 protein: CASSGQTQYF; CDR3 DNA: TGTGCCAGCAGCGGGCAGACCCAGTACTTC
V gene: TRBV7-6; clone size: .; D gene: .; J gene: TRBJ1-5; CDR3 protein: CATSSSGVCHTHDALCSNQPQHF; CDR3 DNA: TGTGCCACCAGCTCCTCTGGGGTTTGCCACACTCATGATGCACTGTGTAGCAATCAGCCCCAGCATTTT
V gene: TRBV7-9; clone size: few; D gene: .; J gene: TRBJ2-7; CDR3 protein: CASSSGPYYEQYF; CDR3 DNA: TGTGCCAGCAGCTCGGGTCCCTACTACGAGCAGTACTTC
V gene: TRBV7-9; clone size: .; D gene: TRBD1; J gene: TRBJ2-2; CDR3 protein: CASSSRQGTGELFF; CDR3 DNA: TGTGCCAGCAGCTCCCGACAGGGGACCGGGGAGCTGTTTTTT
V gene: TRBV7-9; clone size: .; D gene: TRBD2; J gene: TRBJ2-3; CDR3 protein: CASSLVAGDGTDTQYF; CDR3 DNA: TGTGCCAGCAGCTTAGTTGCGGGAGATGGCACAGATACGCAGTATTTT
V gene: TRBV5-5; clone size: many; D gene: .; J gene: TRBJ2-5; CDR3 protein: CASSYSASPASETQYF; CDR3 DNA: TGTGCCAGCAGCTATTCGGCGTCTCCGGCGTCTGAGACCCAGTACTTC
V gene: TRBV7-9; clone size: .; D gene: .; J gene: TRBJ1-1; CDR3 protein: CASSLTEGSLEAFF; CDR3 DNA: TGTGCCAGCAGCTTAACAGAAGGCTCCCTAGAAGCTTTCTTT
V gene: TRBV7-9; clone size: .; D gene: .; J gene: TRBJ1-1; CDR3 protein: CASSNVDTNTEAFF; CDR3 DNA: TGTGCCAGCAGCAACGTGGACACTAACACTGAAGCTTTCTTT
V gene: TRBV10-3; clone size: few; D gene: TRBD2; J gene: TRBJ2-1; CDR3 protein: CAIKNNILAGGDNEQFF; CDR3 DNA: TGTGCCATCAAGAACAATATCCTAGCGGGGGGGGACAATGAGCAGTTCTTC
V gene: TRBV30; clone size: many; D gene: .; J gene: TRBJ2-7; CDR3 protein: CAWSFKAGHEQYF; CDR3 DNA: TGTGCCTGGAGCTTTAAGGCGGGACACGAGCAGTACTTC
V gene: TRBV18; clone size: few; D gene: .; J gene: TRBJ1-1; CDR3 protein: CASSLGERDTEAFF; CDR3 DNA: TGTGCCAGCTCACTAGGAGAAAGGGACACTGAAGCTTTCTTT
V gene: TRBV19; clone size: .; D gene: .; J gene: TRBJ2-2; CDR3 protein: CASSSLGGGGELFF; CDR3 DNA: TGTGCCAGTAGTAGCCTAGGAGGTGGCGGGGAGCTGTTTTTT
V gene: TRBV7-2; clone size: many; D gene: TRBD2; J gene: TRBJ2-3; CDR3 protein: CASSLVAGSGDTQYF; CDR3 DNA: TGTGCCAGCAGCTTAGTAGCGGGGAGCGGAGATACGCAGTATTTT
V gene: TRBV9; clone size: many; D gene: TRBD2; J gene: TRBJ2-5; CDR3 protein: CASSVGLAGGQETQYF; CDR3 DNA: TGTGCCAGCAGCGTAGGTCTAGCGGGGGGGCAAGAGACCCAGTACTTC
V gene: TRBV19; clone size: .; D gene: .; J gene: TRBJ2-1; CDR3 protein: CASSLQGRGPNEQFF; CDR3 DNA: TGTGCCAGTAGCCTACAGGGGCGGGGTCCTAATGAGCAGTTCTTC
V gene: TRBV19; clone size: .; D gene: .; J gene: TRBJ1-6; CDR3 protein: CASSYQGDSPLHF; CDR3 DNA: TGTGCCAGTAGTTATCAGGGTGATTCACCCCTCCACTTT
V gene: TRBV24-1; clone size: many; D gene: TRBD1; J gene: TRBJ1-2; CDR3 protein: CATSVAGGGGYTF; CDR3 DNA: TGTGCCACCAGTGTTGCAGGGGGCGGCGGCTACACCTTC
V gene: TRBV20-1; clone size: .; D gene: TRBD1; J gene: TRBJ1-5; CDR3 protein: CSAGDGTGGQPQHF; CDR3 DNA: TGCAGTGCTGGAGACGGGACAGGGGGTCAGCCCCAGCATTTT
V gene: TRBV19; clone size: many; D gene: .; J gene: TRBJ2-5; CDR3 protein: CASSIPGLKETQYF; CDR3 DNA: TGTGCCAGTAGTATACCGGGGCTCAAAGAGACCCAGTACTTC
V gene: TRBV7-9; clone size: many; D gene: .; J gene: TRBJ2-2; CDR3 protein: CASSPISGELFF; CDR3 DNA: TGTGCCAGCAGCCCCATCTCCGGGGAGCTGTTTTTT
V gene: TRBV19; clone size: .; D gene: TRBD1; J gene: TRBJ1-1; CDR3 protein: CASSPQGQTLGGAFF; CDR3 DNA: TGTGCCAGTAGTCCCCAGGGACAGACTCTGGGTGGGGCTTTCTTT
V gene: TRBV10-1; clone size: .; D gene: TRBD2; J gene: TRBJ2-3; CDR3 protein: CASSESGGLAGGRADTQYF; CDR3 DNA: TGCGCCAGCAGTGAGTCGGGTGGACTAGCGGGGGGGCGGGCAGATACGCAGTATTTT
V gene: TRBV20-1; clone size: many; D gene: .; J gene: TRBJ1-1; CDR3 protein: CSASLIMNTEAFF; CDR3 DNA: TGCAGTGCTTCCCTAATTATGAACACTGAAGCTTTCTTT
V gene: TRBV7-2; clone size: many; D gene: .; J gene: TRBJ2-7; CDR3 protein: CASSLDHSFYEQYF; CDR3 DNA: TGTGCCAGCAGCTTAGACCACAGTTTCTACGAGCAGTACTTC
V gene: TRBV7-6; clone size: .; D gene: .; J gene: TRBJ2-1; CDR3 protein: CASSLDQSSYNEQFF; CDR3 DNA: TGTGCCAGCAGCTTAGACCAGAGCTCCTACAATGAGCAGTTCTTC
V gene: TRBV6-6; clone size: .; D gene: .; J gene: TRBJ1-1; CDR3 protein: CASSWGGNTEAFF; CDR3 DNA: TGTGCCAGCAGTTGGGGCGGGAACACTGAAGCTTTCTTT
V gene: TRBV2; clone size: .; D gene: .; J gene: TRBJ1-2; CDR3 protein: CASSGYASGDGYTF; CDR3 DNA: TGTGCCAGCAGTGGCTACGCCTCGGGTGATGGCTACACTTTC
V gene: TRBV19; clone size: .; D gene: TRBD1; J gene: TRBJ1-1; CDR3 protein: CASTQGQGAAEAFF; CDR3 DNA: TGTGCCAGTACTCAAGGACAGGGGGCCGCTGAAGCTTTCTTT
V gene: TRBV10-2; clone size: .; D gene: .; J gene: TRBJ2-7; CDR3 protein: CASRLRTGSYEQYF; CDR3 DNA: TGCGCCAGCCGGCTCAGGACCGGCTCCTACGAGCAGTACTTC
V gene: TRBV7-6; clone size: .; D gene: TRBD2; J gene: TRBJ2-5; CDR3 protein: CASSPPRGGAETQYF; CDR3 DNA: TGTGCCAGCAGCCCCCCTCGCGGGGGGGCGGAGACCCAGTACTTC
V gene: TRBV25-1; clone size: .; D gene: .; J gene: TRBJ2-7; CDR3 protein: CASSLEQGASYEQYF; CDR3 DNA: TGTGCCAGCAGCTTAGAGCAGGGTGCCTCCTACGAGCAGTACTTC
V gene: TRBV19; clone size: few; D gene: TRBD2; J gene: TRBJ2-7; CDR3 protein: CASSSGTRSEQYF; CDR3 DNA: TGTGCCAGTAGCTCCGGGACTAGAAGCGAGCAGTACTTC
V gene: TRBV7-9; clone size: .; D gene: TRBD2; J gene: TRBJ2-3; CDR3 protein: CATELAGGSDTQYF; CDR3 DNA: TGTGCCACCGAACTAGCGGGGGGGTCGGATACGCAGTATTTT
V gene: TRBV7-6; clone size: .; D gene: .; J gene: TRBJ2-1; CDR3 protein: CASSPSEGDEQFF; CDR3 DNA: TGTGCCAGCAGCCCGAGCGAGGGGGATGAGCAGTTCTTC
V gene: TRBV9; clone size: .; D gene: TRBD1; J gene: TRBJ2-2; CDR3 protein: CASSGTGSTGELFF; CDR3 DNA: TGTGCCAGCAGCGGGACAGGGAGTACCGGGGAGCTGTTTTTT
V gene: TRBV12-3/TRBV12-4; clone size: .; D gene: .; J gene: TRBJ2-7; CDR3 protein: CASSLLAISYEQYF; CDR3 DNA: TGTGCCAGCAGTTTACTTGCCATCTCCTACGAGCAGTACTTC
V gene: TRBV7-8; clone size: .; D gene: TRBD1; J gene: TRBJ2-7; CDR3 protein: CASSGGGQGYEQYF; CDR3 DNA: TGTGCCAGCAGCGGTGGGGGACAGGGCTACGAGCAGTACTTC
V gene: TRBV7-9; clone size: few; D gene: .; J gene: TRBJ1-2; CDR3 protein: CASSSRIYGYTF; CDR3 DNA: TGTGCCAGCAGCTCTCGGATCTATGGCTACACCTTC
V gene: TRBV4-3; clone size: once; D gene: TRBD2; J gene: TRBJ2-3; CDR3 protein: CASSQEGATSVTDTQYF; CDR3 DNA: TGCGCCAGCAGCCAAGAGGGGGCGACTAGCGTCACAGATACGCAGTATTTT
V gene: TRBV29-1; clone size: .; D gene: .; J gene: TRBJ1-5; CDR3 protein: CSVDSNNQPQHF; CDR3 DNA: TGCAGCGTGGACAGTAACAATCAGCCCCAGCATTTT
V gene: TRBV2; clone size: .; D gene: .; J gene: TRBJ2-7; CDR3 protein: CASSQVLVGYEQYF; CDR3 DNA: TGCGCCAGCAGCCAAGTTCTGGTTGGGTACGAGCAGTACTTC
V gene: TRBV6-2/TRBV6-3; clone size: few; D gene: .; J gene: TRBJ2-7; CDR3 protein: CAGSYGPLYEQYF; CDR3 DNA: TGTGCCGGCAGTTACGGGCCTCTCTACGAGCAGTACTTC